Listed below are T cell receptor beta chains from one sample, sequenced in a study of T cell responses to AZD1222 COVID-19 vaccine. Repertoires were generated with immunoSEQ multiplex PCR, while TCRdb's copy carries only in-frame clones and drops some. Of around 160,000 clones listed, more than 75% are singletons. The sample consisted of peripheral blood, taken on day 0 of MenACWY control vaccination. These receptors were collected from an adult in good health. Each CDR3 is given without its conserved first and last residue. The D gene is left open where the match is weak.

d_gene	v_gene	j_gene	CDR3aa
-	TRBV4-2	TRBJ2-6	ASSQPQGTGANVLT
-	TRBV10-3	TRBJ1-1	AISSGPLLRNTEAF
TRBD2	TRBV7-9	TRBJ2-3	ASSSRGITDTQY
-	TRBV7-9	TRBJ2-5	ASSPFGVGGETQY
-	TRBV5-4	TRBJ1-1	ASSLRNTEAF
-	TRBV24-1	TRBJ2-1	ATSVGGHSSYNEQF
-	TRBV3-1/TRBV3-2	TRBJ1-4	ASSRATNEKLF
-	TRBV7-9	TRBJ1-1	ASSFRANTEAF
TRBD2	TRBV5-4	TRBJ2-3	ASSLGLAGSTDTQY
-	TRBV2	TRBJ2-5	ASSEAGRQETQY
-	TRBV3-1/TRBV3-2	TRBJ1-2	ASSQDDRRAAYNYGYT
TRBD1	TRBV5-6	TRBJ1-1	ASSFGQGAVATEAF
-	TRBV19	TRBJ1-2	ASSPGATYGYT
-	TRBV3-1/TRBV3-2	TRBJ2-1	ASSQKSRVGYNEQF
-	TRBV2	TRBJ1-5	ASSVNTYQPQH